These 25 T cell receptor beta chains originate from one sample sequenced in a study of blood T cells in healthy people across ages. A second PCR of 7 to 11 cycles used a sample-barcoded 5' primer and a J-beta primer mix. TCRdb re-called the 5' RACE reads with MiXCR, one entry per CDR3 protein. The sample comprises approximately 810,000 distinct CDR3 sequences, under 35% of which are singletons, and around 16% rests with the top ten. Sequenced material: blood. Receptors originate from an elderly woman in good health.

About this clonotype: A clone one base away is much larger, so this may be a read error. The chain links TRBV29-1 to TRBJ2-5; D possibly uses TRBD1 or TRBD2 (6 bases each). Germline V CDR1 and CDR2: SQVTM, ANQGSEA. The CDR3 contains 13 residues. The CDR3 sequence: CGVHRDFGETQYF. CDR3 sequence (DNA): TGCGGGGTCCACAGGGACTTCGGCGAGACCCAGTACTTC.

V and J are TRBV2 and TRBJ1-1; D uncertain. Per the germline V gene, CDR1 is SNHLY and CDR2 is FYNNEI. V gave up 6 bases and J gave up 0 bases, with 17 bases separating them. This CDR3 contains 16 residues. CDR3 loop: CASSRWTASMNTEAFF. Here the CDR3 DNA reads TGTGCCAGCAGCCGATGGACCGCCTCCATGAACACTGAAGCTTTCTTT. Full variable domain (outside the CDR3, taken from reference TRBV2 and TRBJ1-1): EPEVTQTPSHQVTQMGQEVILRCVPISNHLYFYWYRQILGQKVEFLVSFYNNEISEKSEIFDDQFSVERPDGSNFTLKIRSTKLEDSAMYFCASSRWTASMNTEAFFGQGTRLTVV.

This clonotype was found many times. The CDR3 loop reads CASSQSSRVAKNIQYF. CDR3 sequence (DNA): TGCGCCAGCAGCCAAAGTAGTCGGGTAGCCAAAAACATTCAGTACTTC. This sequence joins TRBV4-3 and TRBJ2-4; D not resolved. CDR3 length: 16 residues. CDR1 and CDR2 (germline): LGHNA, YSLEER. Trimming stripped 2 bases from V and 0 bases from J, with 11 bases between.

This clonotype was observed at least ten times. This rearrangement joins TRBV3-1 to TRBJ2-7; D call uncertain. The germline gives CDR1 LGHDT, CDR2 YNNKEL (reference sequence). V was trimmed by 4 bases and J by 0 bases, leaving 16 bases between them. This CDR3 contains 16 residues. CDR3 DNA: TGTGCCAGCAGCCCCATGATCGAGACACCCTCCTACGAGCAGTACTTC. It encodes CASSPMIETPSYEQYF.

The chain uses TRBV5-1 and TRBJ1-3; no definite D call. From germline, CDR1 is SGHRS and CDR2 YFSETQ. The CDR3 extends over 13 amino acids. V dropped 4 bases and J dropped 4 bases, with 9 bases sitting between them. Written as DNA, the CDR3 is TGCGCCAGCAGCCCGGAAATCGGAAACACCATATATTTT. Translated, it gives CASSPEIGNTIYF.

This clonotype appeared a few times. The genes are TRBV7-2 and TRBJ1-5, with 8 bases identical to TRBD1. Germline V lookup: CDR1 SGHTA, CDR2 FQGNSA. This CDR3 region has 15 residues. V dropped 6 bases and J dropped 4; count of bases not matched to a gene: 8. CDR3 residues: CASSPSQGGNQPQHF. CDR3 nucleotide sequence: TGTGCCAGCAGTCCTTCACAGGGGGGGAATCAGCCCCAGCATTTT.

This clonotype was recorded only once. This could be a read error, since a much larger clone is one nucleotide away. The genes are TRBV24-1 and TRBJ2-1; 12 nucleotides match TRBD2. The CDR3 has 16 residues. Per germline, CDR1 KGHDR and CDR2 SFDVKD. V gave up 6 bases and J gave up 10 bases; unmatched junction bases: 12. This CDR3 is CATSRLAGEVGYEQFF. In DNA, the CDR3 is TGTGCCACCAGTCGACTAGCGGGGGAAGTCGGCTACGAGCAGTTCTTC.

This clonotype was detected many times. This rearrangement joins TRBV28 to TRBJ2-5; a possible D gene is TRBD2 (5 bases). Germline values: CDR1 MDHEN, CDR2 SYDVKM. V was clipped by 6 bases and J by 7 bases, with 12 bases between them. The CDR3 is made up of 12 amino acids. CDR3 in amino acids: CASSNHGGTQYF. The CDR3 DNA sequence: TGTGCCAGCAGCAATCATGGAGGGACCCAGTACTTC.

This clonotype was detected only once. The chain couples TRBV11-1 to TRBJ2-7, with 9 bases fitting TRBD1. This CDR3 is 14 amino acids long. The V gene end was trimmed by 5 bases and the J gene end by 2 bases; junction bases not matched to a gene: 4. The germline CDR1 and CDR2 sequences are SGHAT and FQDESV (reference sequence). The chain's CDR3 is CASSPGTGPYEQYV. The CDR3 DNA sequence: TGTGCCAGCAGCCCTGGGACAGGGCCCTACGAGCAGTACGTC.

V and J are TRBV4-2 and TRBJ1-4; D perhaps matches TRBD1 (5 bases). Germline V lookup: CDR1 LGHNA, CDR2 YNFKEQ. CDR3 length equals 15 residues. V shed 3 bases and J shed 8 bases, with 16 bases lying between them. In DNA form, the CDR3 reads TGTGCCAGCAGCCAGAAGCAGGGAATAAGGGAAAAACTGTTTTTT. Residues: CASSQKQGIREKLFF.

In its sample, this clonotype was seen many times. This chain uses TRBV5-4 with TRBJ2-1, with D tentatively TRBD1 (6 bases). The length of the CDR3 is 17 residues. The V end lost 4 bases, the J end lost 3 bases, and 20 bases lay between the germline ends. Germline V lookup: CDR1 SGHNT, CDR2 YYREEE (reference sequence). CDR3 coding DNA: TGTGCCAGCAGCACATCCACAGGGACGAGGGTCTACAATGAGCAGTTCTTC. Translation: CASSTSTGTRVYNEQFF.

This clonotype appeared many times. CDR3 in DNA: TGTGCCAGCAGCCAAGGGCGCGGGGGGGTATTTGAGCAGTTCTTC. This gives the protein CASSQGRGGVFEQFF. The genes are TRBV3-1 and TRBJ2-1, with TRBD2 matching over 9 bases. J gave up 9 bases and V 1 base, and 7 bases lay outside the gene matches. The germline V gene has CDR1 LGHDT and CDR2 YNNKEL (reference sequence). CDR3 length: 15 residues.

This clonotype has a single count. The chain combines TRBV19 with TRBJ2-5; D is perhaps TRBD1 or TRBD2 (5 bases each). The DNA end lines up better with TRBJ2-7; the J call may be wrong. CDR1 and CDR2 (germline): LNHDA, SQIVND (reference sequence). The CDR3 has 15 amino acids. The CDR3 DNA sequence: TGTGCCAGTAGTACCCCCGGGACCCAGATCCACGAGCAGTACTTC. This codes for CASSTPGTQIHEQYF.

This clonotype occurred many times. This sequence joins TRBV11-2 and TRBJ2-5; either TRBD1 or TRBD2 may fit D (6 bases each). Per germline, CDR1 SGHAT and CDR2 FQNNGV. This CDR3 comprises 12 residues. V lost 5 bases to trimming and J lost 6 bases, with 10 bases between them. The CDR3 sequence is CASSRGHKTQYF. In nucleotides, the CDR3 is TGTGCCAGCAGCCGGGGGCATAAGACCCAGTACTTC.

On this clonotype itself: A much larger clone is a single base away; this may be a read error. The V and J genes are TRBV10-3 and TRBJ2-7; tentative D call: TRBD1 (6 bases). This CDR3 region has 13 residues. Germline V gene lookup returns CDR1 ENHRY and CDR2 SYGVKD. The CDR3 DNA reads TGTGCCGTCAGTGCAACAGGGACCTACGAGCAGTACTTC. It translates to CAVSATGTYEQYF.

To note about this clonotype: This sequence may be a read error, since a much larger clone differs from it by one base. The chain recombines TRBV20-1 with TRBJ2-5, with D tentatively TRBD2 (5 bases). Germline V gene data show CDR1 as DFQATT and CDR2 as SNEGSKA (reference sequence). This CDR3 has 14 amino acids. This CDR3 reads CSASGGLAQETRYF. CDR3 in DNA: TGCAGTGCTAGTGGCGGGCTGGCCCAAGAGACCCGGTACTTC.

This clonotype was detected many times. The chain recombines TRBV20-1 with TRBJ2-3; 10 bases are shared with TRBD2. This CDR3 region has 16 residues. With V trimmed by 4 bases and J by 2 bases, 9 bases remained unmatched. Per germline, CDR1 DFQATT and CDR2 SNEGSKA (reference sequence). This CDR3 reads CSATSTSGAPTDTQYF. Here the CDR3 DNA reads TGCAGTGCTACCAGCACTAGCGGGGCTCCCACAGATACGCAGTATTTT.

The chain joins TRBV12-3 or TRBV12-4 to TRBJ2-2, with 7 bases fitting TRBD1. The V gene end was trimmed by 6 bases and the J gene end by 0 bases; junction bases not matched to a gene: 4. The CDR3 is 15 residues long. The CDR3 loop is CASRYGTANTGELFF. The DNA for the CDR3 is TGTGCCAGCAGATACGGGACAGCGAACACCGGGGAGCTGTTTTTT.

The V call is TRBV11-2, the J call TRBJ2-5; no clear D gene. V was shortened by 0 bases and J by 11 bases, with 22 bases between the two germline ends. The V gene's germline CDR1 is SGHAT and CDR2 FQNNGV. This CDR3 comprises 16 residues. For the CDR3, the DNA is TGTGCCAGCAGCTTAGACAGAACGAGCACCTACAATGAGCAGTACTTC. Its translation is CASSLDRTSTYNEQYF.

This clonotype was picked up many times. V usage is TRBV3-1 and J usage is TRBJ2-5; 8 positions agree with TRBD1. CDR3 length: 13 residues. V dropped 3 bases and J dropped 7; count of bases not matched to a gene: 4. Germline assignment: CDR1 LGHDT and CDR2 YNNKEL (reference sequence). CDR3 nucleotides: TGTGCCAGCAGCCACCAGGGGGCTGGGACCCAGTACTTC. Amino acids: CASSHQGAGTQYF.

The V and J genes are TRBV5-1 and TRBJ1-2; 7 positions match TRBD1. V was pared by 4 bases and J by 8 bases, with 11 bases of the junction left unmatched. CDR3 size: 14 residues. CDR1 SGHRS and CDR2 YFSETQ come from the germline V gene. DNA of the CDR3: TGCGCCAGCAGCCGGGACAGCTCTAGGGTCGGCTACACCTTC. Its translation: CASSRDSSRVGYTF.

With regard to this clonotype: This sequence may be a read error, since a much larger clone differs from it by one base. The CDR3 nucleotides read TGCAGTGCAAGGACTAGCATGGGGGAGACCCAGTACTTC. Its protein product is CSARTSMGETQYF. The gene calls are TRBV20-1 and TRBJ2-5; 8 bases line up with TRBD2. CDR3 length: 13 amino acids. Per germline, CDR1 DFQATT and CDR2 SNEGSKA (reference sequence). Trimming at V came to 6 bases and at J to 5 bases, leaving 8 bases not matched to a gene.

The sample holds a few counts of this clonotype. The J gene is TRBJ1-2, the V gene TRBV11-2, with TRBD1 matching 7 bases. Unmatched junction bases numbered 4, after V lost 0 bases and J lost 3 bases. CDR1 is SGHAT and CDR2 is FQNNGV in the germline V gene. The CDR3 spans 15 residues. The CDR3 coding sequence is TGTGCCAGCAGCTTAGAAGCTACAGGGGACTATGGCTACACCTTC. Translated: CASSLEATGDYGYTF.

This clonotype was seen at least ten times. The chain combines TRBV9 with TRBJ1-2; D is possibly TRBD1 (6 bases). Trimming removed 4 bases from V and 1 base from J, with 11 bases in between. Germline CDR1 SGDLS, CDR2 YYNGEE. The CDR3 loop spans 14 amino acids. The CDR3 here is CASSKGQRNYGYTF. The CDR3, as DNA: TGTGCCAGCAGCAAAGGACAGCGTAACTATGGCTACACCTTC.

Details on this clonotype: This clone may be a read error of a much larger clone one base away. V and J are TRBV15 and TRBJ2-3; 8 bases align to TRBD1. CDR1 LNHNV and CDR2 YYDKDF come from the germline V gene (reference sequence). The CDR3 is 18 amino acids. CDR3 nucleotides: TGTGCCACCAGCAGAGATCTAGCAGGTTCAGGAGGGACAGGTACGCAGTATTTT. Encoded protein: CATSRDLAGSGGTGTQYF.